The clone carrying this T cell receptor (beta chain) was picked up one time. CDR1 is SGHTA and CDR2 is FQGNSA in the germline V gene. The CDR3 is 14 residues long. The V and J ends lost 4 bases and 3 bases, in that order; junction bases with no gene match: 2. Here immunoSEQ multiplex PCR was the method, and the copy in TCRdb shows in-frame clones only, minus some. This repertoire shows 95,000 to 150,000 clones, around 92% found once; its top ten account for around 15%. This sample is part of a study of T cell responses to AZD1222 COVID-19 vaccine. This sequence joins TRBV7-2 and TRBJ1-2; 10 bases agree with TRBD1. Material: peripheral blood, obtained on day 0 of AZD1222 vaccination. This receptor was identified in an adult in good health. CDR3 nucleotide sequence: TGTGCCAGCAGCTCGACAGGGGGCGACTATGGCTACACCTTC. Its protein product is CASSSTGGDYGYTF.